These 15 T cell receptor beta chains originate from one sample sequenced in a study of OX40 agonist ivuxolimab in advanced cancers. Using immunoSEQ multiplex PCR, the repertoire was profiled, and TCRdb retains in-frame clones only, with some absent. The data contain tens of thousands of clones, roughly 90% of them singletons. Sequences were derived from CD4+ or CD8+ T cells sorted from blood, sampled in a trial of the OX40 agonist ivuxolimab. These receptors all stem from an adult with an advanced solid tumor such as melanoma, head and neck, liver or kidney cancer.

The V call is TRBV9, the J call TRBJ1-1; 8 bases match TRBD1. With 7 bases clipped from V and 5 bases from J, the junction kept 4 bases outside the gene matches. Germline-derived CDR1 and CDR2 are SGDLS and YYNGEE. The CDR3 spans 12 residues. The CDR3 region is CASATGVTEAFF. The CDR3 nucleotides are TGTGCCAGCGCGACAGGGGTAACTGAAGCTTTCTTT.

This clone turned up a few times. The CDR3 DNA sequence: TGTGCCAGCAGCTTGTCAGGAAGCTACTATGGCTACACCTTC. Amino acids: CASSLSGSYYGYTF. The chain joins TRBV5-6 to TRBJ1-2; no clear D gene. This CDR3 has 14 residues. Germline-derived CDR1 and CDR2 are SGHDT and YYEEEE. Deletions cut 1 base from V and 3 bases from J, with 10 bases between.

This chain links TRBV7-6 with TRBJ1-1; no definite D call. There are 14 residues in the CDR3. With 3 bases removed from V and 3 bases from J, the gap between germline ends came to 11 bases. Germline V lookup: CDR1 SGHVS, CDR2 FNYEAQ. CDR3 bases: TGTGCCAGCAGCTTTCACGGTGGGGACACTGAAGCTTTCTTT. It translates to CASSFHGGDTEAFF.

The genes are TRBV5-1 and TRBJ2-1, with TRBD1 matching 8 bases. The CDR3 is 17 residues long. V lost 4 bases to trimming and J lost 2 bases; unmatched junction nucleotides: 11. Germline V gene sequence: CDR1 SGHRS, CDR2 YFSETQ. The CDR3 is CASSPTPTGEAYNEQFF. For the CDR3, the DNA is TGCGCCAGCAGCCCTACACCGACAGGGGAAGCCTACAATGAGCAGTTCTTC. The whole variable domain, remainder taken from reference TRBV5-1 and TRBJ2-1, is KAGVTQTPRYLIKTRGQQVTLSCSPISGHRSVSWYQQTPGQGLQFLFEYFSETQRNKGNFPGRFSGRQFSNSRSEMNVSTLELGDSALYLCASSPTPTGEAYNEQFFGPGTRLTVL.

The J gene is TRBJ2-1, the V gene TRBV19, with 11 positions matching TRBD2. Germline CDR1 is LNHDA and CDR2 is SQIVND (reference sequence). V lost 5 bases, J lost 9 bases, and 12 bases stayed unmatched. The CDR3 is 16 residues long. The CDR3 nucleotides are TGTGCCAGTAGTGTAGGACTAGCGGGCAGGGGTAGTGAGCAGTTCTTC. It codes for CASSVGLAGRGSEQFF. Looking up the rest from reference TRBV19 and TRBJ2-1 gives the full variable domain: DGGITQSPKYLFRKEGQNVTLSCEQNLNHDAMYWYRQDPGQGLRLIYYSQIVNDFQKGDIAEGYSVSREKKESFPLTVTSAQKNPTAFYLCASSVGLAGRGSEQFFGPGTRLTVL.

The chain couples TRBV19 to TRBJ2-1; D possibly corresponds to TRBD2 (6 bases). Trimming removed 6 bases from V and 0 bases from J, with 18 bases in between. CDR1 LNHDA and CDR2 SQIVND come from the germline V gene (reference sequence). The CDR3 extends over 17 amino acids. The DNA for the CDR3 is TGTGCCAGTAGGAGCAACCCGGGGCGGGGCTCCTACAATGAGCAGTTCTTC. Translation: CASRSNPGRGSYNEQFF. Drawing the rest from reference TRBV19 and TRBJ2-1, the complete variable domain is DGGITQSPKYLFRKEGQNVTLSCEQNLNHDAMYWYRQDPGQGLRLIYYSQIVNDFQKGDIAEGYSVSREKKESFPLTVTSAQKNPTAFYLCASRSNPGRGSYNEQFFGPGTRLTVL.

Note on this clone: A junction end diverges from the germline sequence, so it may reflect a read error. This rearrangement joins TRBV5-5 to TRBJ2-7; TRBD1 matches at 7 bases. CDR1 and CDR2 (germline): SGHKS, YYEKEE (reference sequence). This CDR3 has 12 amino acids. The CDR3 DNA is TGTGCCAGCAGCTTGGCCTCCGGGACAGCAAAATTC. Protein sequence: CASSLASGTAKF.

This chain's CDR3 is CASSPHRVWTFYEQYF. The CDR3 region has the DNA TGTGCCAGCAGCCCTCACCGGGTATGGACCTTCTACGAGCAGTACTTC. The chain has TRBV21-1 and TRBJ2-7. TRBV21-1 is noted as a pseudogene. The CDR3 consists of 16 residues.

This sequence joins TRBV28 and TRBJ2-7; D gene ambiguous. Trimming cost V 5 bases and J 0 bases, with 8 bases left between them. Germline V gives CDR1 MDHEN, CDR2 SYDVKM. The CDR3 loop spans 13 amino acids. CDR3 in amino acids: CASSPRVSYEQYF. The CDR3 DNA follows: TGTGCCAGCAGTCCCCGGGTCTCCTACGAGCAGTACTTC.

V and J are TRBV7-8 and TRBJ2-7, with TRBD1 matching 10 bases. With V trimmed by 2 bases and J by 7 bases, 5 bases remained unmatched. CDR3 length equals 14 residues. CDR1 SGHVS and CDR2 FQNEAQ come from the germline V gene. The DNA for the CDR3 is TGTGCCAGCAGCTTACGGGACAGGGGACTGGAGCAGTACTTC. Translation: CASSLRDRGLEQYF.

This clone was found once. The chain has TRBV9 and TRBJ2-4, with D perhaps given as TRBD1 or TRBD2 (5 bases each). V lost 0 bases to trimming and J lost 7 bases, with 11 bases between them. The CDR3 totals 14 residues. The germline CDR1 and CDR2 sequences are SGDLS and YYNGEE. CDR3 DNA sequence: TGTGCCAGCAGCGTAGATCGAGGGGTGAACATTCAGTACTTC. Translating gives CASSVDRGVNIQYF. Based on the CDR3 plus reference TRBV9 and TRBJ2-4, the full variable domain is DSGVTQTPKHLITATGQRVTLRCSPRSGDLSVYWYQQSLDQGLQFLIQYYNGEERAKGNILERFSAQQFPDLHSELNLSSLELGDSALYFCASSVDRGVNIQYFGAGTRLSVL.

CDR3 amino acids: CASSKGQRSGNTIYF. The CDR3 nucleotides read TGCGCCAGCAGCAAGGGACAGCGCTCTGGAAACACCATATATTTT. This chain uses TRBV5-1 with TRBJ1-3; TRBD1 matches at 7 bases. The CDR3 spans 15 residues. Unmatched junction bases numbered 4, after V lost 4 bases and J lost 0 bases. Germline V gives CDR1 SGHRS, CDR2 YFSETQ.

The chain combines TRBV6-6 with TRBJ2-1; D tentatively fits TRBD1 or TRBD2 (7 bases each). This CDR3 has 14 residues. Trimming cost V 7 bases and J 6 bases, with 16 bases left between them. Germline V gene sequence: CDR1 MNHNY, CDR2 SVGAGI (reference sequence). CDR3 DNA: TGTGCCAGCACTGACAGGGACTATAGCAATGAGCAGTTCTTC. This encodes CASTDRDYSNEQFF.

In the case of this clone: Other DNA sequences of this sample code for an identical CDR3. The CDR3 nucleotides are TGTGCCAGCAGCCGGGATCCCCGCTACGAGCAGTACTTC. Protein: CASSRDPRYEQYF. The V call is TRBV6-6, the J call TRBJ2-7, with a tentative D call TRBD2 (5 bases). Trimming cost V 6 bases and J 3 bases, with 12 bases left between them. CDR1 and CDR2 (germline): MNHNY, SVGAGI (reference sequence). The CDR3 runs 13 residues.

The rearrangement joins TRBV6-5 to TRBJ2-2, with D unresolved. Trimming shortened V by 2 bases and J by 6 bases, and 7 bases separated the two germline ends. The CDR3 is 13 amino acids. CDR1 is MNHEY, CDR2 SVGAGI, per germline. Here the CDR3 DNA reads TGTGCCAGCAGTTACGGGCTCTCCGGGGAGCTGTTTTTT. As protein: CASSYGLSGELFF.